The clone carrying this TCR beta chain was seen repeatedly, ten times or more. The antigen remains unidentified. CDR3 length: 14 residues. V lost 6 bases and J 14 bases, leaving 20 bases between the germline ends. CDR1 MDHEN and CDR2 SYDVKM come from the germline V gene. Amplification of TCR alpha and beta CDR3 regions from RNA used iRepertoire nested multiplex PCR. Input was roughly 85-450 ng of tissue mRNA or PBMC total RNA. One entry per CDR3 protein, called by TCRdb with MiXCR from the multiplex PCR reads. The profile shows roughly 120,000 distinct CDR3 sequences, roughly 23% of them singletons. This specimen comes from a study of glioma-infiltrating T cells. Findings of the study overall: Above-expected tissue-blood divergence occurred in all gliomas, most in low-grade ones. Very few CDR3 sequences were shared between tissue and blood.

This sequence was found in a human donor with low-grade glioma or glioblastoma, undergoing nonglioma brain surgery, or in good health (not recorded which). The chain combines TRBV28 with TRBJ1-6; weak D call: TRBD1 (6 bases). Specimen: glioma tissue, nonneoplastic brain tissue, or PBMCs (not recorded which). The CDR3 region has the DNA TGTGCCAGCAGCTACCCAGGGGAAGTAAGGACCCTCCACTTT. Translated, it gives CASSYPGEVRTLHF.